The following is a T cell receptor (beta chain) sequence with its context. The data were obtained in a study of blood T cell repertoires in COVID-19. About the research overall: From T cells, B-cell-depleted T cells, or PBMCs came the material, which was cDNA or gDNA.

While infection was still active, Seattle patients were enrolled and then followed longitudinally. As handled by the study authors: Estimation of nucleated cell counts relied on the amplification of reference gene primers. Clones were sequenced by immunoSEQ multiplex PCR, and TCRdb holds only the in-frame ones, with some missing. V, J and clone size derive from that table, while D and trimming were established from the DNA sequence. The table has over 65,000 clones, 70% to 90% seen once. The source of this sequence is an elderly man with COVID-19, enrolled during active disease. Sequencing was performed on peripheral blood.

CDR3 nucleotides: TGTGCCAGTAGTTCGGACACAATGACCTCCTACGAGCAGTACTTC. Protein: CASSSDTMTSYEQYF. The genes are TRBV19 and TRBJ2-7; D may be TRBD1 (5 bases). Germline-derived CDR1 and CDR2 are LNHDA and SQIVND (reference sequence). V lost 5 bases and J lost 0, with 14 bases in between. The CDR3 runs to 15 residues.